A single T cell receptor (beta chain) is shown here with its context. Its antigen is still unknown. Base quality data are lacking; no much larger clone is found one base away. The entry originates in a study of T cell changes during pregnancy in multiple sclerosis (dated by TCRdb to between 2018 and 2020). About the full investigation: Changes in the T cell repertoire over the course of pregnancy were examined in this study in women with multiple sclerosis.

Including cysteine and phenylalanine, the CDR3 has 13 amino acids. Only the CDR3 DNA stays, 39 bases, in frame from base 1. Trimming at the junction amounts to 2 bases on V and 8 bases on J, and the germline ends lie 12 bases apart. For CDR1 and CDR2, the germline V gene lists KGHSH and LQKENI. The library was generated by the immunoSEQ multiplex PCR assay. The clones in this table, taken by TCRdb from immuneACCESS, are in-frame only. Not every clone is retained; where verified, under half of the shortfall comes from an unresolved V gene, and the cause of the rest is unknown. Here the sample has 100,000 or so clones; 92% occur a single time. The biggest ten clones account for less than 2.5% of the sample.

This sample comprised peripheral blood, obtained after pregnancy. The rearrangement combines TRBV18 with TRBJ1-2, with the D gene too uncertain to name. This TCR derives from a female donor with multiple sclerosis, enrolled in a pregnancy study. The CDR3 in this case is CASSPEGNLGYTF. The nucleotides read TGTGCCAGCTCACCAGAGGGCAATCTGGGCTACACCTTC.